This TCR beta chain was found in a study of blood T cell repertoires in COVID-19. About the research overall: Specimens from acute and convalescent COVID-19 originated in the United States, Italy and Spain. From T cells, B-cell-depleted T cells, or PBMCs came the material, which was cDNA or gDNA.

Per the study methods: Nucleated cell number was recorded as an estimate derived from reference gene primer amplification. Repertoires were generated with immunoSEQ multiplex PCR, while TCRdb's copy carries only in-frame clones and drops some. The DNA was the basis for D and trimming; V, J and clone size are from that table. The table shows about 290,000 clones, with around 92% occurring only once. The sample holds a few counts of this clone. Trimming shortened V by 7 bases and J by 7 bases, and 14 bases separated the two germline ends. Germline V gene data show CDR1 as MNHEY and CDR2 as SVGAGI. This CDR3 region has 14 residues. Seattle cases were enrolled at active infection and followed longitudinally.

This clonotype originated in a woman aged 25 to 39 with COVID-19, enrolled during active disease. The chain employs TRBV6-5 and TRBJ1-6; D is possibly TRBD1 (5 bases). The specimen sequenced was peripheral blood. The DNA of the CDR3 is TGTGCCAGCATCTTATACAGGACCAATTCACCCCTCCACTTT. Its translation is CASILYRTNSPLHF.